Listed below are T cell receptor beta chains from one sample, sequenced in a study of cytomegalovirus exposure and HLA in healthy donors. Profiling relied on immunoSEQ multiplex PCR, and the TCRdb table lists in-frame clones only, not all of them. Recorded for this sample: roughly 190,000 clones. The sample was PBMCs. Every receptor here comes from a young woman in good health and CMV-seropositive. Each CDR3 is given with its conserved first and last residue. D genes are given only for firm matches.

V gene	J gene	D gene	CDR3 DNA	CDR3 protein
TRBV7-2	TRBJ2-1	TRBD2	TGTGCCAGCAACGGGGCGGGGGGGTTATATGAGCAGTTCTTC	CASNGAGGLYEQFF
TRBV5-1	TRBJ2-3	TRBD2	TGCGCCAGCAGCTCGACTAGCGGGACAGATACGCAGTATTTT	CASSSTSGTDTQYF
TRBV6-5	TRBJ2-2	TRBD2	TGTGCCAGCAGTCCTAGCGGGGGGGCAGGCGGGGAGCTGTTTTTT	CASSPSGGAGGELFF
TRBV4-1	TRBJ2-7	TRBD2	TGCGCCAGCAGCCCTTTCCGCTCGACTAGCGGGAGACCCGAGCAGTACTTC	CASSPFRSTSGRPEQYF
TRBV9	TRBJ1-1	TRBD1	TGTGCCAGCAGCGCAGGACAGGTGAACACTGAAGCTTTCTTT	CASSAGQVNTEAFF
TRBV6-1	TRBJ2-7	TRBD2	TGTGCCAGCAGTGAAATGAGCGGGGTCACCTACGAGCAGTACTTC	CASSEMSGVTYEQYF
TRBV7-9	TRBJ2-1	-	TGTGCCAGCAGCTTTGACATTGAGAATGAGCAGTTCTTC	CASSFDIENEQFF
TRBV6-1	TRBJ2-3	-	TGTGCCAGCAGAGGTCCAGGGGTCCCCACAGATACGCAGTATTTT	CASRGPGVPTDTQYF
TRBV5-1	TRBJ2-7	-	TGCGCCAGCAGCTTGGTGGGCGGGTACGAGCAGTACTTC	CASSLVGGYEQYF
TRBV29-1	TRBJ1-1	TRBD1	TGCAGCGCAGGACAGGCACTGAACACTGAAGCTTTCTTT	CSAGQALNTEAFF
TRBV19	TRBJ1-3	-	TGTGCCAGTAGTATGTGGACAGTTGGAAACACCATATATTTT	CASSMWTVGNTIYF
TRBV11-3	TRBJ1-1	-	TGTGCCAGCAGCTTAGGGACAGTGAACACTGAAGCTTTCTTT	CASSLGTVNTEAFF
TRBV6-6	TRBJ1-2	-	TGTGCCAGCAGTTCGCCCCCCCGGGATGGCTACACCTTC	CASSSPPRDGYTF
TRBV5-6	TRBJ2-5	-	TGTGCCAGCAGCTTGCGGTGGGAGACCCAGTACTTC	CASSLRWETQYF
TRBV4-2	TRBJ2-7	TRBD2	TGTGCCAGCAGCCAAGATCCGGCGGGAGGGTCTTACGAGCAGTACTTC	CASSQDPAGGSYEQYF
TRBV5-1	TRBJ2-6	-	TGCGCCAGCAGCGTCTACTCTGGGGCCAACGTCCTGACTTTC	CASSVYSGANVLTF
TRBV5-4	TRBJ2-7	TRBD1	TGTGCCAGCAGACGAGGACAGGGTGGTCCCTACGAGCAGTACTTC	CASRRGQGGPYEQYF
TRBV12-5	TRBJ1-2	-	TGTGCTAGTGGTTTGGCCTCCTCTCTGTCAAGAGGGTTTCCATTCAACTATGGCTACACCTTC	CASGLASSLSRGFPFNYGYTF
TRBV18	TRBJ1-4	TRBD1	TGTGCCAGCTCACCATTGACAGGGTTTGAAAAACTGTTTTTT	CASSPLTGFEKLFF
TRBV7-9	TRBJ1-2	TRBD1	TGTGCCAGCAGCCAAAACAGGGGGCTTGACTATGGCTACACCTTC	CASSQNRGLDYGYTF
TRBV11-3	TRBJ2-3	-	TGTGCCAGCAGCTTAAGCGCAGGGCGCACAGATACGCAGTATTTT	CASSLSAGRTDTQYF
TRBV7-9	TRBJ1-1	TRBD1	TGTGCCAGCAGCTTGACAGGGGTAAAGGGCACTGAAGCTTTCTTT	CASSLTGVKGTEAFF
TRBV7-9	TRBJ2-3	TRBD2	TGTGCCAGCAGCTTTATTTGGGGCGGGAGCTATCCAGATACGCAGTATTTT	CASSFIWGGSYPDTQYF
TRBV10-1	TRBJ1-5	TRBD1	TGCGCCAGCAGTGACCTAAGGACAGGGCCCCAGCATTTT	CASSDLRTGPQHF
TRBV7-9	TRBJ1-5	-	TGTGCCAGCAGCTCCACGATCGGGACTCCTAATCAGCCCCAGCATTTT	CASSSTIGTPNQPQHF
TRBV6-1	TRBJ2-3	-	TGTGCCAGCAGTGAAATGGGGGCTTCTTACACAGATACGCAGTATTTT	CASSEMGASYTDTQYF
TRBV6-5	TRBJ1-6	-	TGTGCCAGCAGTTCTACAGGGAACAATTCACCCCTCCACTTT	CASSSTGNNSPLHF
TRBV5-6	TRBJ1-5	-	TGTGCCAGCAGCTTGTTTGGGGCTAGCAATCAGCCCCAGCATTTT	CASSLFGASNQPQHF
TRBV7-3	TRBJ2-7	TRBD2	TGTGCCAGCAGCCCCTCCGGGGGGGGAATTAGCGAGCAGTACTTC	CASSPSGGGISEQYF
TRBV9	TRBJ2-1	-	TGTGCCAGCAGCGGCGACTGGGGGGTGCCCAATGAGCAGTTCTTC	CASSGDWGVPNEQFF
TRBV4-1	TRBJ2-7	TRBD2	TGCGCCAGCAGCCAAGGGCTTATGACCGCCGGGAGGAAGCAGAACTTC	CASSQGLMTAGRKQNF
TRBV19	TRBJ2-7	TRBD2	TGTGCCAGTAGTATCCGGACTAGCGGGGTCTCCTACGAGCAGTACTTC	CASSIRTSGVSYEQYF
TRBV5-1	TRBJ2-5	TRBD1	TGCGCCAGCAGCTCCAGGGGGCAGGGGACCCAGTACTTC	CASSSRGQGTQYF
TRBV5-6	TRBJ1-1	-	TGTGCCAGCAGCTTGGAAGGCAGCGGCACTGAAGCTTTCTTT	CASSLEGSGTEAFF
TRBV11-2	TRBJ2-7	-	TGTGCCAGCAGCTTATCCTCAGGGCTCTCCTACGAGCAGTACTTC	CASSLSSGLSYEQYF
TRBV27	TRBJ1-5	-	TGTGCCAGCAGTTCAGGACACCTCCCCCGGAGCAATCAGCCCCAGCATTTT	CASSSGHLPRSNQPQHF
TRBV13	TRBJ1-6	TRBD1	TGTGCCAGCAGCTTCCAGGGGGTTAATTCACCCCTCCACTTT	CASSFQGVNSPLHF
TRBV6-5	TRBJ1-2	-	TGTGCCAGCTACGAGAAAAACTATGGCTACACCTTC	CASYEKNYGYTF
TRBV4-2	TRBJ2-3	TRBD2	TGTGCCAGCAGCCAAGATCATGGGGGGGTCCTGTATTTT	CASSQDHGGVLYF
TRBV5-4	TRBJ2-7	-	TGTGCCAGCAGCTTGATAGGGGCTAACTACGAGCAGTACTTC	CASSLIGANYEQYF
TRBV5-4	TRBJ2-7	TRBD2	TGTGCCAGCAGCCCTAGCGGGAGGACCTACGAGCAGTACTTC	CASSPSGRTYEQYF
TRBV27	TRBJ2-6	-	TGTGCCAGCAGTCCCCTCTCTGGGGCCAACGTCCTGACTTTC	CASSPLSGANVLTF
TRBV12-5	TRBJ1-1	-	TGTGCTAGTGGTTTAAATCGACAGACTGAAGCTTTCTTT	CASGLNRQTEAFF
TRBV19	TRBJ2-1	TRBD2	TGTGCCAGTACTGTTAGCGGGAGTCCTTACAATGAGCAGTTCTTC	CASTVSGSPYNEQFF
TRBV5-1	TRBJ2-1	TRBD2	TGCGCCAGCAGCCTACTAGCGGGGGGGCCGGGCAATGAGCAGTTCTTC	CASSLLAGGPGNEQFF
TRBV30	TRBJ1-1	-	TGTGCCTGGACCCAATCCGAGGGTCCCCGCATGAACACTGAAGCTTTCTTT	CAWTQSEGPRMNTEAFF
TRBV7-9	TRBJ2-1	-	TGTGCCAGCAGCTTAGTGGACTTCCATGAGCAGTTCTTC	CASSLVDFHEQFF
TRBV27	TRBJ2-7	-	TGTGCCAGCAGTTCCCTGGGGGGGCGAGGGTACGAGCAGTACTTC	CASSSLGGRGYEQYF
TRBV9	TRBJ2-2	TRBD1	TGTGCCAGCAGCACGAAGACAGGGGGCACCGGGGAGCTGTTTTTT	CASSTKTGGTGELFF
TRBV2	TRBJ1-5	-	TGTGCCAGCAGTGATCTTTTCAGGGCCGGCAATCAGCCCCAGCATTTT	CASSDLFRAGNQPQHF
TRBV7-8	TRBJ1-5	TRBD1	TGTGCCAGCAGACGGACAGGGGGCAGCAATCAGCCCCAGCATTTT	CASRRTGGSNQPQHF
TRBV25-1	TRBJ1-1	TRBD1	TGTGCCAGCAGTGAGACAGGGTTGAACACTGAAGCTTTCTTT	CASSETGLNTEAFF